This TCR beta chain was obtained from a study of cytomegalovirus exposure and HLA in healthy donors. Study-wide results and caveats: A later analysis found most CMV-associated TCR beta chains apparently HLA-restricted. Per a later analysis, approximately 16,000 TCR beta sequences showed association with HLA alleles at 0.05 false discovery rate. Overall, approximately 150 TCR beta chains were annotated as cytomegalovirus-associated.

The CDR3 sequence is 14 residues long. Germline assignment: CDR1 SGHDN and CDR2 FVKESK. Trimming took off 5 bases at V and 5 bases at J, with 15 bases between the two ends. The PCR ran on 60 Vbeta and 13 Jbeta primers. Sequenced by immunoSEQ multiplex PCR; TCRdb stores in-frame clones only, minus some. The top ten clones hold around 2% of a sample with 150,000 to 200,000 clones, 80% to 85% of them seen once. A note on this clone: Its specificity is unknown.

Each donor was nominally healthy when sampled (though unrecorded immune exposures were likely). Sequencing used PBMCs. The chain has TRBV14 and TRBJ2-5; weak D call: TRBD2 (6 bases). This TCR derives from a woman younger than 30 in good health and CMV-seropositive. This chain's CDR3 is CASSSRAREETQYF. CDR3 coding DNA: TGTGCCAGCAGCTCTAGAGCACGGGAGGAGACCCAGTACTTC.